Below are 2 T cell receptor beta chains sequenced from a single sample in a study of T cells in Graves' hyperthyroidism and ophthalmopathy. Amplification of TCR beta CDR3 regions was performed using RNA transcripts as template. A first-round RT-PCR of the TCR CDR3 used the HTBI primer set. TCRdb re-called the multiplex PCR reads with MiXCR, one entry per CDR3 protein. The table has 300,000 to 450,000 distinct CDR3 sequences, 18% seen once; the top ten hold 40%. The sample taken for sequencing was blood. These receptors were obtained from a man aged 18 to 30 with Graves' ophthalmopathy.

The genes are TRBV10-1 and TRBJ1-5; perhaps TRBD1 as D (6 bases). The CDR3 has 12 amino acids. CDR1 is WNHNN and CDR2 is SYGVQD in the germline V gene (reference sequence). The ends were cut back, 10 bases at V and 4 bases at J, with 11 bases in the middle. CDR3 nucleotide sequence: TGCGCCACCGGGACAACGAATCAGCCCCAGCATTTT. Its protein is CATGTTNQPQHF.

The chain has TRBV20-1 and TRBJ2-2, with D possibly matching TRBD1 (6 bases). The germline V gene encodes CDR1 DFQATT and CDR2 SNEGSKA (reference sequence). The CDR3 sequence is 14 residues long. Trimming stripped 3 bases from V and 6 bases from J, with 14 bases between. The CDR3 protein is CSARTQGSPGELFF. CDR3 in DNA: TGCAGTGCTAGGACACAGGGCAGCCCCGGGGAGCTGTTTTTT.